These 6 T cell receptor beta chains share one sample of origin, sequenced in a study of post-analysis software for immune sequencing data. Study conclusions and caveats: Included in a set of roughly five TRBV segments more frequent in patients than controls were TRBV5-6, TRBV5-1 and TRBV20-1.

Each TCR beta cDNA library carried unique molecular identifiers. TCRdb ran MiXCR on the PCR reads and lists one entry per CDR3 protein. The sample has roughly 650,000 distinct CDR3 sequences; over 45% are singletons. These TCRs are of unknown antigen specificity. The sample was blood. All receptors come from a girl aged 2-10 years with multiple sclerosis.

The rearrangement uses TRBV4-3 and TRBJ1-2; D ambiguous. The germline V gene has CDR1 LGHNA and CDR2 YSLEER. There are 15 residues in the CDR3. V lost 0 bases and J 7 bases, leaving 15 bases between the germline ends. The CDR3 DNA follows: TGCGCCAGCAGCCAAGATCCGGCGAGCTCGGGTGGCTACACCTTC. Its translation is CASSQDPASSGGYTF.

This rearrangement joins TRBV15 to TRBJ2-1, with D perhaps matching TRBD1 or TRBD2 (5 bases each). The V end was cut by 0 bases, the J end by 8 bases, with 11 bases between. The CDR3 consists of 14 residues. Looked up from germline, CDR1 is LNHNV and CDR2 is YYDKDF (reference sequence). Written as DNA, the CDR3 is TGTGCCACCAGCAGAGATTTTTTGGGGGATGAGCAGTTCTTC. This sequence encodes CATSRDFLGDEQFF.

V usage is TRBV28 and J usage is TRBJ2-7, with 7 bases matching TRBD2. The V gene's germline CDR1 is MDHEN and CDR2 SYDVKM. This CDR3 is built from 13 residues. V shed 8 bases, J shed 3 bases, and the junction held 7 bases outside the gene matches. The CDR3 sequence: CASELASGYEQYF. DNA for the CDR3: TGTGCCAGCGAACTAGCGAGCGGCTACGAGCAGTACTTC.

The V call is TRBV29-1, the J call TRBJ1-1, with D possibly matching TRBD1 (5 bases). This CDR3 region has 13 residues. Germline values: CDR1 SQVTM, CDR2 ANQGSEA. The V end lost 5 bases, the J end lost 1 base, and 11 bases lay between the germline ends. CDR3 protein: CSVKGGGNTEAFF. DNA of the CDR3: TGCAGCGTTAAGGGCGGGGGGAACACTGAAGCTTTCTTT. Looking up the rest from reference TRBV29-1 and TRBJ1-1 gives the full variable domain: SAVISQKPSRDICQRGTSLTIQCQVDSQVTMMFWYRQQPGQSLTLIATANQGSEATYESGFVIDKFPISRPNLTFSTLTVSNMSPEDSSIYLCSVKGGGNTEAFFGQGTRLTVV.

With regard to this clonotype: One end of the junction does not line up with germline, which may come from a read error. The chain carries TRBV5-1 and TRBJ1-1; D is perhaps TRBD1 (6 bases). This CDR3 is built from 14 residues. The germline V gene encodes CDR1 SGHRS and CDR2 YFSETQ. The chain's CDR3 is CASSSFRGDTEAFF. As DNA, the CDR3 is TGCGCCAGCAGCTCCTTCAGGGGTGACACCGAAGCTTTCTTT.

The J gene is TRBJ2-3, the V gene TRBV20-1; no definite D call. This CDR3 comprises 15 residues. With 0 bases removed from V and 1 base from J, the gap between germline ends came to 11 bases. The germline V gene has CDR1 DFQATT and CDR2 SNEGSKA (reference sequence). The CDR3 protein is CSAREAGWGTDTQYF. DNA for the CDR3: TGCAGTGCTAGAGAGGCCGGGTGGGGCACAGATACGCAGTATTTT.